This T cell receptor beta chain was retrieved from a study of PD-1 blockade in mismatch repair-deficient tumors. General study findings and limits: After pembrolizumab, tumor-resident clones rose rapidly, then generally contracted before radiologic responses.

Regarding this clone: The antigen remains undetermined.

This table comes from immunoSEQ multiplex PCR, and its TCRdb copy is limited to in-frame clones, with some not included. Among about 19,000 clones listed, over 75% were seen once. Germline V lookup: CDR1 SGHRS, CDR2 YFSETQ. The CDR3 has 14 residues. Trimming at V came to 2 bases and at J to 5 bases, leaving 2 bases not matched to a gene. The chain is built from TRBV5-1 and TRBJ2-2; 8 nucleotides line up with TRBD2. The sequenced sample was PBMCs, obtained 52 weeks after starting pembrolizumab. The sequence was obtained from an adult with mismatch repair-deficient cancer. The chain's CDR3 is CASSFTGGTGELFF. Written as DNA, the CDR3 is TGCGCCAGCAGCTTCACGGGAGGGACCGGGGAGCTGTTTTTT.